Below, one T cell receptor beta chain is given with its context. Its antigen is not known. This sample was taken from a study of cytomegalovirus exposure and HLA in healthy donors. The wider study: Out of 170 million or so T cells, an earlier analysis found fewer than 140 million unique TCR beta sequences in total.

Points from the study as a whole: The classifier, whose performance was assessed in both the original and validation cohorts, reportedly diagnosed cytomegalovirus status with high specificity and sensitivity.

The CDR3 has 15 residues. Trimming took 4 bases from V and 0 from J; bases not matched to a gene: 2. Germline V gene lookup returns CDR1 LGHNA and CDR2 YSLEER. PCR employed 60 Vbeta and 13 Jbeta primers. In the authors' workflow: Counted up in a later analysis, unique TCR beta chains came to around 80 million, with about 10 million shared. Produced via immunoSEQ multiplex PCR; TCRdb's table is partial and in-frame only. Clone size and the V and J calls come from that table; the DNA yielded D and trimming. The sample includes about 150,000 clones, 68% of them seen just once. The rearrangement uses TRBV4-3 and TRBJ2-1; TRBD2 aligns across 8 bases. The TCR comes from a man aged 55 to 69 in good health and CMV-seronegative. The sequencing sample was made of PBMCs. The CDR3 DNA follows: TGCGCCAGCAGCCCGAGCGGGAGCTCCTACAATGAGCAGTTCTTC. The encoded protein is CASSPSGSSYNEQFF.